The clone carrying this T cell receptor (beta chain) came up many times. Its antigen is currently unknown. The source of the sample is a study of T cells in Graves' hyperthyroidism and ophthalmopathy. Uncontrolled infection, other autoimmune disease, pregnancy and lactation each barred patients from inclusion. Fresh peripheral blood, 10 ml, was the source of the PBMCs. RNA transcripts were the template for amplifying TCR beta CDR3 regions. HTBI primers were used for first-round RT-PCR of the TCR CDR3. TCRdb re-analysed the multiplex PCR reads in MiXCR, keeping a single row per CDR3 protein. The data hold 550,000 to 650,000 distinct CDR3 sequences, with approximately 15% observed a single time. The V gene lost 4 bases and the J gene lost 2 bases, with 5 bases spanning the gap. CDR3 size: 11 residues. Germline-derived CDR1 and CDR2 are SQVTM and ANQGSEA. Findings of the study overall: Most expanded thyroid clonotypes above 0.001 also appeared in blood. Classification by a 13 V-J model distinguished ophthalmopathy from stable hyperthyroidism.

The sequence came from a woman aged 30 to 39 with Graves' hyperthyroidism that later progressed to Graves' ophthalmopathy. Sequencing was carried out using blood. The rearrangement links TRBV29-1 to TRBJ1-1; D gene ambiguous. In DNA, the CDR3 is TGCAGCGTTGCAGAAAACACTGAAGCTTTCTTT. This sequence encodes CSVAENTEAFF.